The entry below gives a single T cell receptor beta chain sequence along with its context. There is no known antigen for this receptor. Base qualities are not at hand, and no much larger clone is one base apart. These data belong to a study of early T cells in non-severe SARS-CoV-2 infection (dated by TCRdb to the early 2020s). Some background on the complete study: Because TCR sequencing was done on bulk RNA from unsorted whole blood, the alpha and beta chains could not be paired.

Beyond this particular receptor, the publication reports: VDJdb matching was skewed toward anti-spike CD8 responses and likely underestimated virus-specific expansions by missing private and CD4 specificities.

Set within a cohort of healthcare workers in London, UK, this nested case-control study involved weekly PCR testing of nasopharyngeal swabs along with blood sampling. Healthcare workers were recruited between 23 and 31 March 2020, during the week of the UK lockdown, and were followed weekly for up to roughly 16 weeks. CDR1 is given as SEHNR and CDR2 as FQNEAQ, both from the germline V gene (reference sequence). Trimmed from V: 4 bases; trimmed from J: 8 bases; junction bases lacking a gene match: 5. The CDR3 holds 14 amino acids from the cysteine to the phenylalanine. Just the 42-base CDR3 DNA is kept, in frame starting at base 1. The library relied on 5' RACE. TCRdb shows the sequencer as NextSeq 500. To correct for sequencing error and PCR bias, the TCR library protocol tagged individual cDNA molecules with unique molecular identifiers. Sequencing covered both TCR alpha and beta chains, and within each sample the abundances of alpha and beta sequences were tightly co-correlated. The published analysis was carried out like this. Decombinator V4 was used to perform V gene, J gene and CDR3 annotation of TCR sequences. Expanded TCRs were defined as changing significantly between any two time points under a Poisson model with p below 0.0001. TCR abundances were normalised to the total number of TCRs sequenced in each sample and reported as counts per million. MAIT TCRs were defined by TRAV1-2 paired with TRAJ12, TRAJ20 or TRAJ33, and iNKT TCRs by TRAV10 paired with TRAJ18. VDJdb, accessed 1 November 2021, was searched for CMV, EBV and SARS-CoV-2 annotated TCRs, with TCRs annotated for multiple antigens excluded. TCRdb itself trimmed the public reads at Q25 with fastp, ran MiXCR and retained productive beta chains. Entries that share a CDR3 protein sequence are merged under the most common genes and DNA. TCRdb, rather than the study authors, made the V and J calls. Counted in this sample were 35,000 to 45,000 distinct CDR3 sequences; more than 8% of them appeared once. 12% of the sample goes to the ten largest clones.

Here the chain combines TRBV7-9 and TRBJ1-4, and 9 junctional nucleotides match TRBD1. Sequenced sample: whole blood. This clonotype was obtained from an adult who was a healthcare worker with PCR-confirmed SARS-CoV-2 infection or an uninfected control (not recorded which). In nucleotides, the sequence is TGTGCCAGCAGCTCAGACAGGGGGAGCGAAAAACTGTTTTTT. Translated, it gives CASSSDRGSEKLFF.